Listed below are T cell receptor beta chains from one sample, sequenced in a study of blood T cells in healthy people across ages. From the 5' RACE reads, TCRdb called clonotypes with MiXCR, one entry per CDR3 protein. The table has about 730,000 distinct CDR3 sequences, roughly 44% seen once. The material sequenced was blood. Receptors were obtained from a woman in her sixties or seventies in good health. CDR3s include the opening cysteine and the closing phenylalanine or tryptophan. A D gene is named only where the DNA matches it firmly. The listing skips clone size in some rows; elsewhere it reads once, few, many or a size class.

abundance	v_gene	len	d_gene	j_gene	CDR3aa	CDR3nt
-	TRBV5-1	14	-	TRBJ1-2	CASTPPTGRGGYTF	TGCGCCAGCACCCCTCCCACAGGGCGAGGGGGCTACACCTTC
many	TRBV7-2	14	TRBD1	TRBJ2-7	CASSEGTGVYEQYF	TGTGCCAGCAGCGAAGGGACAGGGGTTTACGAGCAGTACTTC
few	TRBV4-1	18	TRBD2	TRBJ2-1	CASSQEGTSGTLYNEQFF	TGCGCCAGCAGCCAAGAGGGGACTAGCGGGACTCTCTACAATGAGCAGTTCTTC
-	TRBV9	18	TRBD2	TRBJ2-5	CASSVQVGVAGNQETQYF	TGTGCCAGCAGCGTACAAGTGGGAGTAGCGGGCAACCAAGAGACCCAGTACTTC
-	TRBV3-1	15	TRBD2	TRBJ2-7	CASRGGLTGSYEQYF	TGTGCCAGCAGGGGGGGACTAACGGGCTCCTACGAGCAGTACTTC
-	TRBV4-1	15	-	TRBJ2-1	CASSQEGYRLKEQFF	TGCGCCAGCAGCCAAGAAGGATACAGGCTAAAAGAGCAGTTCTTC
-	TRBV12-3/TRBV12-4	14	-	TRBJ2-4	CASSLSTNKNIQYF	TGTGCCAGCAGTTTATCTACAAACAAAAACATTCAGTACTTC
-	TRBV27	19	TRBD2	TRBJ2-5	CASSFLPRTSGTLLETQYF	TGTGCCAGCAGTTTCCTCCCCCGGACTAGCGGGACCCTCTTGGAGACCCAGTACTTC
few	TRBV20-1	13	TRBD1	TRBJ1-1	CSASQGQGSEAFF	TGCAGTGCTAGTCAGGGACAGGGGAGTGAAGCTTTCTTT
few	TRBV7-3	16	TRBD2	TRBJ2-1	CASSLIPSGGYNEQFF	TGTGCCAGCAGCTTAATTCCTAGCGGGGGCTACAATGAGCAGTTCTTC
once	TRBV19	14	TRBD2	TRBJ2-1	CASSILAGYNEQFF	TGTGCCAGTAGTATCCTAGCGGGATACAATGAGCAGTTCTTC
few	TRBV6-1	18	TRBD2	TRBJ2-7	CASSQAIPGTSGSYEQYF	TGTGCCAGCAGTCAAGCTATACCGGGGACTAGCGGGTCCTACGAGCAGTACTTC
-	TRBV3-1	15	-	TRBJ2-1	CASSPGSSSYNEQFF	TGTGCCAGCAGCCCAGGGAGCTCATCCTACAATGAGCAGTTCTTC
few	TRBV7-9	16	TRBD2	TRBJ2-5	CASSLGSSGNQETQYF	TGTGCCAGCAGCTTAGGGTCTAGCGGGAACCAAGAGACCCAGTACTTC
-	TRBV20-1	14	TRBD2	TRBJ2-1	CSARETSGGKEQFF	TGCAGTGCTAGAGAGACTAGCGGGGGTAAAGAGCAGTTCTTC
few	TRBV7-3	14	-	TRBJ2-3	CASSFRGMTDTQYF	TGTGCCAGCAGCTTTAGGGGAATGACAGATACGCAGTATTTT
few	TRBV28	14	-	TRBJ2-4	CASSSGQAKNIQYF	TGTGCCAGCAGTTCAGGTCAAGCCAAAAACATTCAGTACTTC
-	TRBV7-9	14	-	TRBJ1-6	CASSLGRANSPLHF	TGTGCCAGCAGCCTTGGGAGGGCTAATTCACCCCTCCACTTT
-	TRBV11-2	16	-	TRBJ2-1	CASSTSAGLSYNEQFF	TGTGCCAGCAGCACCTCAGCGGGCCTCTCCTACAATGAGCAGTTCTTC
-	TRBV10-3	16	-	TRBJ1-4	CAISPEDGGIVEKLFF	TGTGCCATCAGTCCTGAGGACGGAGGGATAGTTGAAAAACTGTTTTTT
few	TRBV27	18	-	TRBJ2-3	CASSRFSPGQGETDTQYF	TGTGCCAGCAGCCGATTTTCCCCGGGTCAGGGTGAAACAGATACGCAGTATTTT
-	TRBV12-3/TRBV12-4	12	-	TRBJ2-3	CASSTDTTTQYF	TGTGCCAGCAGCACGGACACAACAACGCAGTATTTT